These 21 T cell receptor beta chains were sequenced from one sample in a study of Ad26.COV2.S vaccination and SARS-CoV-2 variants. Assay used: immunoSEQ multiplex PCR; TCRdb lists only in-frame clones, some missing. The table shows approximately 250,000 clones, with around 90% occurring only once. Treatment described: 19 received Ad26.COV2.S at low or high dose, single or two shots; roughly five received placebo; per-sample allocation not given. Samples came from day 63 after the first vaccine or placebo injection. The material was peripheral blood, obtained in a trial of Ad26.COV2.S vaccine versus placebo. The origin of the receptors is a person between 18 and 65 years old who received the Ad26.COV2.S COVID-19 vaccine or a placebo.

This rearrangement joins TRBV7-2 to TRBJ2-5, with 13 bases matching TRBD2. The CDR3 loop spans 16 amino acids. J gave up 3 bases and V 1 base, and 2 bases lay outside the gene matches. Germline CDR1 is SGHTA and CDR2 is FQGNSA. CDR3 in DNA: TGTGCCAGCAGCTTAGGGGGACTAGCGGGGAAAGAGACCCAGTACTTC. Translation gives CASSLGGLAGKETQYF. Variable domain in full (rest from reference TRBV7-2 and TRBJ2-5): GAGVSQSPSNKVTEKGKDVELRCDPISGHTALYWYRQSLGQGLEFLIYFQGNSAPDKSGLPSDRFSAERTGGSVSTLTIQRTQQEDSAVYLCASSLGGLAGKETQYFGPGTRLLVL.

This clone was found once. The chain recombines TRBV5-1 with TRBJ2-3; 8 bases align to TRBD1. This CDR3 has 14 residues. Germline loops: CDR1 SGHRS, CDR2 YFSETQ. V shed 5 bases and J 2 bases; nucleotides not matched to a gene: 4. Here the CDR3 reads CASRPGQATDTQYF. The CDR3, as DNA: TGCGCCAGCAGACCGGGACAGGCCACAGATACGCAGTATTTT.

This chain connects TRBV19 to TRBJ2-1; 8 bases match TRBD2. J gave up 0 bases and V 5 bases, and 3 bases lay outside the gene matches. The CDR3 runs to 15 residues. Germline V CDR1 and CDR2: LNHDA, SQIVND (reference sequence). As DNA, the CDR3 is TGTGCCAGTAGTGTAGCGGGAAGCTCCTACAATGAGCAGTTCTTC. Translated, it gives CASSVAGSSYNEQFF.

V and J are TRBV7-8 and TRBJ1-1, with D maybe TRBD1 (5 bases). CDR3 size: 15 residues. Trimming stripped 1 base from V and 5 bases from J, with 14 bases between. Germline CDR1 is SGHVS and CDR2 is FQNEAQ. The CDR3 loop is CASSLGGVRSTEAFF. The CDR3 nucleotides read TGTGCCAGCAGCTTAGGGGGGGTCCGTTCTACTGAAGCTTTCTTT.

J is TRBJ2-2 and V is TRBV4-3; the D gene is possibly TRBD1 (6 bases). This CDR3 comprises 13 residues. Germline V gives CDR1 LGHNA, CDR2 YSLEER. V was pared by 6 bases and J by 4 bases, with 9 bases between. CDR3 in DNA: TGCGCCAGCAGATCCAGGGGCACCGGGGAGCTGTTTTTT. Protein sequence: CASRSRGTGELFF.

V and J are TRBV7-9 and TRBJ2-2, with 7 bases matching TRBD1. This CDR3 contains 16 residues. Trimming at V came to 3 bases and at J to 4 bases, leaving 8 bases not matched to a gene. CDR1 and CDR2 from the germline V gene are SEHNR and FQNEAQ (reference sequence). The CDR3 DNA reads as TGTGCCAGCAGCTTGGAACTAGGACAGGTCACCGGGGAGCTGTTTTTT. It yields the protein CASSLELGQVTGELFF.

This chain uses TRBV19 with TRBJ2-1; 7 bases agree with TRBD1. The V segment lost 4 bases and the J segment 7 bases; nucleotides outside the gene matches: 13. The CDR3 consists of 16 residues. Germline CDR1 is LNHDA and CDR2 is SQIVND (reference sequence). The CDR3 sequence: CASSTRGQPLFNEQFF. CDR3 bases: TGTGCCAGTAGTACCCGGGGACAGCCGCTTTTTAATGAGCAGTTCTTC.

The chain recombines TRBV18 with TRBJ2-4; 10 bases map to TRBD2. This CDR3 is built from 17 residues. CDR1 KGHSH and CDR2 LQKENI come from the germline V gene. V was pared by 5 bases and J by 2 bases, with 9 bases of the junction left unmatched. CDR3 in amino acids: CASSTGLAGETKNIQYF. CDR3 DNA sequence: TGTGCCAGCTCAACTGGGCTAGCGGGAGAGACCAAAAACATTCAGTACTTC.

This rearrangement joins TRBV7-2 to TRBJ2-5; unclear D gene. This CDR3 has 13 amino acids. CDR1 SGHTA and CDR2 FQGNSA come from the germline V gene. The CDR3: CASRVPPAETQYF. CDR3 bases: TGTGCGAGCCGAGTACCACCCGCAGAGACCCAGTACTTC.

CDR3 coding DNA: TGCAGTGCTAGTAGGGGGACAGTCACCGGGGAGCTGTTTTTT. Encoded protein: CSASRGTVTGELFF. The rearrangement uses TRBV20-1 and TRBJ2-2, with 7 bases fitting TRBD1. Trimming at V came to 3 bases and at J to 4 bases, leaving 5 bases not matched to a gene. There are 14 residues in the CDR3. CDR1 is DFQATT and CDR2 is SNEGSKA in the germline V gene (reference sequence).

CDR3 protein: CASTRGEVTEAFF. CDR3 sequence (DNA): TGTGCCAGCACTAGGGGGGAGGTCACTGAAGCTTTCTTT. V usage is TRBV2 and J usage is TRBJ1-1; a weak D match, TRBD1 (6 bases). Trimming cost V 7 bases and J 4 bases, with 13 bases left between them. The V gene's germline CDR1 is SNHLY and CDR2 FYNNEI. The CDR3 runs 13 residues.

The chain is built from TRBV7-2 and TRBJ1-6, with no clear D. CDR1 and CDR2 from the germline V gene are SGHTA and FQGNSA. V was trimmed by 1 base and J by 10 bases, leaving 11 bases between them. This CDR3 is built from 14 residues. This CDR3 is CASSLGMGGSPLHF. The CDR3 DNA sequence: TGTGCCAGCAGCTTAGGGATGGGAGGCTCACCCCTCCACTTT.

This rearrangement joins TRBV18 to TRBJ2-5; weak D call: TRBD2 (6 bases). The germline CDR1 and CDR2 sequences are KGHSH and LQKENI. The V gene lost 1 base and the J gene lost 2 bases, with 8 bases spanning the gap. The CDR3 is 14 residues long. The CDR3 DNA sequence: TGTGCCAGCTCACCACAGGGGACTCAAGAGACCCAGTACTTC. Its protein product is CASSPQGTQETQYF.

This chain connects TRBV19 to TRBJ2-7; TRBD1 matches at 11 bases. Germline lookup yields CDR1 LNHDA and CDR2 SQIVND (reference sequence). The CDR3 has 16 amino acids. Losses at the gene ends were 3 bases for V and 4 bases for J; bases not matched to a gene: 8. CDR3 sequence: CASSIGSGTGGYEQYF. DNA of the CDR3: TGTGCCAGTAGTATTGGATCCGGGACAGGGGGGTACGAGCAGTACTTC.

The chain has TRBV14 and TRBJ2-7; TRBD1 is a possible D gene (5 bases). V dropped 3 bases and J dropped 3 bases, with 9 bases sitting between them. This CDR3 contains 13 residues. Germline V gene data show CDR1 as SGHDN and CDR2 as FVKESK. The CDR3 bases are TGTGCCAGCAGCCATCACCAGGGCTACGAGCAGTACGTC. Amino acid sequence: CASSHHQGYEQYV.

This chain uses TRBV7-2 with TRBJ1-1; tentatively, D is TRBD1 (6 bases). The V gene lost 6 bases and the J gene lost 5 bases, with 19 bases spanning the gap. CDR1 and CDR2 from the germline V gene are SGHTA and FQGNSA. The CDR3 totals 15 residues. The CDR3 loop reads CASSKQGADVTEAFF. The CDR3 DNA is TGTGCCAGCAGTAAACAGGGAGCTGATGTGACTGAAGCTTTCTTT.

DNA for the CDR3: TGCGCCAGCAGCCAAGATAGCGGGTATCAGCCCCAGCATTTT. Its protein is CASSQDSGYQPQHF. The chain combines TRBV4-3 with TRBJ1-5; D not certain. The CDR3 consists of 14 residues. V was trimmed by 0 bases and J by 5 bases, leaving 8 bases between them. CDR1 is LGHNA and CDR2 is YSLEER in the germline V gene.

The rearrangement links TRBV5-6 to TRBJ2-7; D call uncertain. Trimming took 0 bases from V and 5 from J, leaving 6 bases between them. The germline CDR1 and CDR2 sequences are SGHDT and YYEEEE. CDR3 length: 12 amino acids. The CDR3 bases are TGTGCCAGCAGCTTGGATTTCAACGAGCAGTACTTC. Its protein product is CASSLDFNEQYF.

The chain has TRBV11-2 and TRBJ2-1; 7 nucleotides agree with TRBD2. The J segment lost 3 bases and the V segment lost 5 bases, leaving 4 bases of the junction unmatched. Germline V CDR1 and CDR2: SGHAT, FQNNGV. The CDR3 spans 14 residues. Here the CDR3 DNA reads TGTGCCAGCAGCCCTAGCGGATACTACAATGAGCAGTTCTTC. Its protein product is CASSPSGYYNEQFF.

The chain has TRBV23-1 and TRBJ2-7; 10 positions match TRBD1. TRBV23-1 carries the ORF label, with uncertain function. The CDR3 extends over 16 amino acids. The V gene end was trimmed by 0 bases and the J gene end by 6 bases; junction bases not matched to a gene: 8. This CDR3 reads CASSQSIQGQGSEQYV. Written as DNA, the CDR3 is TGCGCCAGCAGTCAATCTATCCAGGGACAGGGGTCCGAGCAGTACGTC.

The V gene is TRBV7-9, the J gene TRBJ2-3, with 8 bases that match TRBD2. CDR3 size: 17 residues. The V gene's germline CDR1 is SEHNR and CDR2 FQNEAQ (reference sequence). Unmatched junction bases numbered 14, after V lost 2 bases and J lost 7 bases. Here the CDR3 DNA reads TGTGCCAGCAGCTTACTACGGACTAGCCCCCGTTTCCATACGCAGTATTTT. It encodes CASSLLRTSPRFHTQYF.